These 26 T cell receptor beta chains share one sample of origin, sequenced in a study of shared clonotypes between healthy human individuals. It was CD45RO-negative cells, positively selected for CCR7, that made up naive CD8 cells, with terminally differentiated effector memory CD45RA+ cells excluded. The data were produced by immunoSEQ multiplex PCR, yet TCRdb's version contains in-frame clones alone and is incomplete. The data hold roughly 2 million clones, with just under 95% observed a single time. Sequences were obtained from naive CD8+ T cells sorted from blood. Every receptor here comes from a man aged 18 to 29 in good health.

This chain connects TRBV7-6 to TRBJ1-4; a weak D match, TRBD1 (5 bases). Deletions cut 1 base from V and 2 bases from J, with 17 bases between. Germline V CDR1 and CDR2: SGHVS, FNYEAQ. This CDR3 has 18 residues. CDR3 sequence reads: CASSLGGLRRSTNEKLFF. CDR3 nucleotides: TGTGCCAGCAGCTTAGGGGGCTTAAGGCGGAGTACTAATGAAAAACTGTTTTTT.

The chain joins TRBV4-1 to TRBJ1-5; TRBD1 matches at 9 bases. The CDR3 runs 14 residues. The J segment lost 7 bases and the V segment lost 4 bases, leaving 5 bases of the junction unmatched. Per the germline V gene, CDR1 is MGHRA and CDR2 is YSYEKL. The CDR3 nucleotides are TGCGCCAGCAGCCGGACAGGGGCTGGGCAGCCCCAGCATTTT. Protein: CASSRTGAGQPQHF.

The V and J genes are TRBV9 and TRBJ2-7; a weak D match, TRBD2 (6 bases). The CDR3 runs to 15 residues. Trimming left V 0 bases short and J 5 bases short, with 15 bases between. Germline CDR1 is SGDLS and CDR2 is YYNGEE. CDR3 sequence: CASSVAPSRRDEQYF. The CDR3 DNA is TGTGCCAGCAGCGTAGCCCCGAGTAGGAGGGACGAGCAGTACTTC.

V usage is TRBV5-6 and J usage is TRBJ2-2; D is perhaps TRBD1 (5 bases). The V end was cut by 3 bases, the J end by 2 bases, with 14 bases between. The germline V gene encodes CDR1 SGHDT and CDR2 YYEEEE. This CDR3 spans 16 amino acids. The CDR3 DNA follows: TGTGCCAGCAGCTCCAAAGTCCAGGGTAACACCGGGGAGCTGTTTTTT. It codes for CASSSKVQGNTGELFF.

The V and J genes are TRBV27 and TRBJ2-7; no firm D call. The CDR3 sequence is 15 residues long. V was trimmed by 0 bases and J by 2 bases, leaving 11 bases between them. Germline CDR1 reads MNHEY; CDR2 reads SMNVEV (reference sequence). CDR3 DNA: TGTGCCAGCAGTTTATCCGATCCAGCAGCCTACGAGCAGTACTTC. Translation: CASSLSDPAAYEQYF.

The chain couples TRBV5-6 to TRBJ1-2, with 9 bases lining up with TRBD1. The germline CDR1 and CDR2 sequences are SGHDT and YYEEEE. V shed 0 bases, J shed 4 bases, and the junction held 4 bases outside the gene matches. The CDR3 has 15 amino acids. In DNA, the CDR3 is TGTGCCAGCAGCTTGGGGACAGGGGATTTCTATGGCTACACCTTC. As protein: CASSLGTGDFYGYTF. Filled out from reference TRBV5-6 and TRBJ1-2, the complete variable domain reads DAGVTQSPTHLIKTRGQQVTLRCSPKSGHDTVSWYQQALGQGPQFIFQYYEEEERQRGNFPDRFSGHQFPNYSSELNVNALLLGDSALYLCASSLGTGDFYGYTFGSGTRLTVV.

The chain carries TRBV7-2 and TRBJ2-3, with D possibly being TRBD1 or TRBD2 (5 bases each). The CDR3 is made up of 12 amino acids. The V and J ends lost 4 bases and 10 bases respectively, with 12 bases between them. The germline gives CDR1 SGHTA, CDR2 FQGNSA. DNA of the CDR3: TGTGCCAGCAGCTCTGAACGGGGCCCGCAGTATTTT. Its protein is CASSSERGPQYF.

The rearrangement joins TRBV6-5 to TRBJ2-7; D is uncertain. V lost 7 bases and J lost 4, with 17 bases in between. The CDR3 runs 14 residues. Per germline, CDR1 MNHEY and CDR2 SVGAGI. The CDR3 DNA follows: TGTGCCAGCACACCGGTCAAGGACGGATACGAGCAGTACTTC. This codes for CASTPVKDGYEQYF.

Written as DNA, the CDR3 is TGTGCCAGCAGCCGAGGACAGCTTGAAGCTTTCTTT. It specifies CASSRGQLEAFF. The genes are TRBV5-6 and TRBJ1-1, with D possibly TRBD1 on 6 matching bases. This CDR3 has 12 residues. Trimming removed 4 bases from V and 7 bases from J, with 11 bases in between. Germline V gives CDR1 SGHDT, CDR2 YYEEEE. Full variable domain (remainder filled in from reference TRBV5-6 and TRBJ1-1): DAGVTQSPTHLIKTRGQQVTLRCSPKSGHDTVSWYQQALGQGPQFIFQYYEEEERQRGNFPDRFSGHQFPNYSSELNVNALLLGDSALYLCASSRGQLEAFFGQGTRLTVV.

J is TRBJ1-3 and V is TRBV4-1; 10 bases map to TRBD1. Trimming took 1 base from V and 4 from J; bases not matched to a gene: 4. The CDR3 loop spans 16 amino acids. Germline V CDR1 and CDR2: MGHRA, YSYEKL. The CDR3 region has the DNA TGCGCCAGCAGCCAAGTCGGGACAGGGGCAGGAAACACCATATATTTT. Translation: CASSQVGTGAGNTIYF.

The chain recombines TRBV6-1 with TRBJ2-7; weak D call: TRBD2 (6 bases). Germline CDR1 and CDR2: MNHNS and SASEGT. V dropped 2 bases and J dropped 5 bases, with 13 bases sitting between them. The CDR3 has 14 amino acids. CDR3 sequence: CASSEFQEGHEQYF. The CDR3 bases are TGTGCCAGCAGTGAATTTCAGGAGGGCCACGAGCAGTACTTC.

This clone appeared a single time. The V call is TRBV7-6, the J call TRBJ1-4, with D tentatively TRBD1 (5 bases). The CDR3 consists of 15 residues. Looked up from germline, CDR1 is SGHVS and CDR2 is FNYEAQ. V was trimmed by 1 base and J by 2 bases, leaving 8 bases between them. In DNA, the CDR3 is TGTGCCAGCAGCTTAGTGGGGGGGACTAATGAAAAACTGTTTTTT. Translated, it gives CASSLVGGTNEKLFF. The entire variable domain, with the rest obtained from reference TRBV7-6 and TRBJ1-4, is as follows: GAGVSQSPRYKVTKRGQDVALRCDPISGHVSLYWYRQALGQGPEFLTYFNYEAQQDKSGLPNDRFSAERPEGSISTLTIQRTEQRDSAMYRCASSLVGGTNEKLFFGSGTQLSVL.

The rearrangement links TRBV27 to TRBJ2-7, with D perhaps TRBD2 (6 bases). The length of the CDR3 is 16 residues. V lost 2 bases and J lost 5, with 19 bases in between. Per germline, CDR1 MNHEY and CDR2 SMNVEV (reference sequence). The CDR3 coding sequence is TGTGCCAGCAGTTTAGAGGCGGGGCCCGCGCTGGACGAGCAGTACTTC. As protein: CASSLEAGPALDEQYF.

This chain connects TRBV5-4 to TRBJ1-1, with unresolved D. The CDR3 consists of 15 residues. V was clipped by 0 bases and J by 1 base, with 10 bases between them. Germline V gene data show CDR1 as SGHNT and CDR2 as YYREEE (reference sequence). Here the CDR3 reads CASSLDPETNTEAFF. CDR3 nucleotide sequence: TGTGCCAGCAGCTTGGATCCGGAGACGAACACTGAAGCTTTCTTT.

This clone has only one observation. The genes are TRBV28 and TRBJ2-7; no clear D. V dropped 3 bases and J dropped 5 bases, with 5 bases sitting between them. This CDR3 region has 11 residues. Germline V gene data show CDR1 as MDHEN and CDR2 as SYDVKM. The CDR3 loop reads CASSLVNEQYF. In DNA form, the CDR3 reads TGTGCCAGCAGTTTGGTCAACGAGCAGTACTTC.

The chain joins TRBV28 to TRBJ1-5; no clear D gene. CDR1 is MDHEN and CDR2 is SYDVKM in the germline V gene. CDR3 length: 15 amino acids. Trimming shortened V by 7 bases and J by 2 bases, and 15 bases separated the two germline ends. The CDR3 here is CASTLTSEGNQPQHF. The CDR3 DNA follows: TGTGCCAGCACCCTTACCTCGGAAGGCAATCAGCCCCAGCATTTT.

Only one count was recorded for this clone. The chain joins TRBV19 to TRBJ2-7; possible D gene TRBD1, 6 bases. The V gene's germline CDR1 is LNHDA and CDR2 SQIVND (reference sequence). The CDR3 loop spans 14 amino acids. V lost 1 base to trimming and J lost 2 bases, with 9 bases between them. The DNA of the CDR3 is TGTGCCAGTAGTATAGTACAGGGCCCCTACGAGCAGTACTTC. Its translation: CASSIVQGPYEQYF.

The gene calls are TRBV30 and TRBJ1-5; tentative D call: TRBD1 (5 bases). Trimming left V 2 bases short and J 0 bases short, with 23 bases between. This CDR3 comprises 19 residues. Germline assignment: CDR1 GTSNPN and CDR2 SVGIG (reference sequence). CDR3 nucleotides: TGTGCCTGGAGTCCCAAGGGAGGGACTGGAAGGTATAGCAATCAGCCCCAGCATTTT. Amino acid sequence: CAWSPKGGTGRYSNQPQHF. Drawing the rest from reference TRBV30 and TRBJ1-5, the complete variable domain is SQTIHQWPATLVQPVGSPLSLECTVEGTSNPNLYWYRQAAGRGLQLLFYSVGIGQISSEVPQNLSASRPQDRQFILSSKKLLLSDSGFYLCAWSPKGGTGRYSNQPQHFGDGTRLSIL.

The V call is TRBV5-1, the J call TRBJ2-3, with a weak D call TRBD2 (6 bases). CDR3 length: 15 amino acids. Germline lookup yields CDR1 SGHRS and CDR2 YFSETQ. Trimming removed 3 bases from V and 4 bases from J, with 15 bases in between. The CDR3 DNA sequence: TGCGCCAGCAGCTCCGGGACTCAAAGACCAGATACGCAGTATTTT. Its translation is CASSSGTQRPDTQYF.

The V gene is TRBV5-4, the J gene TRBJ2-7, with 7 bases that match TRBD2. After removal of 2 bases from V and 5 bases from J, the junction contained 7 bases not matched to a gene. This CDR3 region has 14 residues. Germline V lookup: CDR1 SGHNT, CDR2 YYREEE (reference sequence). CDR3 in amino acids: CASSFFAGDNEQYF. The CDR3 DNA follows: TGTGCCAGCAGCTTCTTTGCGGGAGATAACGAGCAGTACTTC. Based on the CDR3 plus reference TRBV5-4 and TRBJ2-7, the full variable domain is ETGVTQSPTHLIKTRGQQVTLRCSSQSGHNTVSWYQQALGQGPQFIFQYYREEENGRGNFPPRFSGLQFPNYSSELNVNALELDDSALYLCASSFFAGDNEQYFGPGTRLTVT.

The V call is TRBV4-1, the J call TRBJ2-7, with a weak D call TRBD2 (5 bases). Germline V gene sequence: CDR1 MGHRA, CDR2 YSYEKL. The V and J ends lost 4 bases and 5 bases respectively, with 12 bases between them. The CDR3 sequence is 13 residues long. CDR3 sequence reads: CASSLPNGDEQYF. The CDR3 nucleotides are TGCGCCAGCAGCCTCCCCAACGGGGACGAGCAGTACTTC.

The chain recombines TRBV5-1 with TRBJ2-7; D call uncertain. The CDR3 runs to 13 residues. Per the germline V gene, CDR1 is SGHRS and CDR2 is YFSETQ. The V gene lost 3 bases and the J gene lost 3 bases, with 10 bases spanning the gap. The CDR3 is CASSYDILYEQYF. The CDR3 nucleotides are TGCGCCAGCAGCTATGACATTCTCTACGAGCAGTACTTC.

Details on this clone: A junction end diverges from the germline sequence, so it may reflect a read error. The chain joins TRBV7-8 to TRBJ2-3; 11 nucleotides line up with TRBD2. Germline CDR1 SGHVS, CDR2 FQNEAQ. The CDR3 runs to 14 residues. CDR3 coding DNA: TGTGCCAGCAGCCTAGCGGGGGGCGCAGATACGCAGTATTTT. Translating gives CASSLAGGADTQYF. Together with reference TRBV7-8 and TRBJ2-3, the CDR3 gives the full variable domain: GAGVSQSPRYKVAKRGQDVALRCDPISGHVSLFWYQQALGQGPEFLTYFQNEAQLDKSGLPSDRFFAERPEGSVSTLKIQRTQQEDSAVYLCASSLAGGADTQYFGPGTRLTVL.

This clone was counted a single time. The chain couples TRBV11-2 to TRBJ2-1, with D perhaps matching TRBD2 (5 bases). Germline V CDR1 and CDR2: SGHAT, FQNNGV. V shed 5 bases and J shed 4 bases, with 12 bases lying between them. The CDR3 is made up of 14 amino acids. The CDR3 sequence is CASSQLSGYNEQFF. CDR3 bases: TGTGCCAGCAGCCAACTGAGCGGATACAATGAGCAGTTCTTC. Together with reference TRBV11-2 and TRBJ2-1, the CDR3 gives the full variable domain: EAGVAQSPRYKIIEKRQSVAFWCNPISGHATLYWYQQILGQGPKLLIQFQNNGVVDDSQLPKDRFSAERLKGVDSTLKIQPAKLEDSAVYLCASSQLSGYNEQFFGPGTRLTVL.

This clone appeared once. The chain employs TRBV2 and TRBJ1-3; D is ambiguous. Germline CDR1 is SNHLY and CDR2 is FYNNEI. The V end lost 2 bases, the J end lost 4 bases, and 12 bases lay between the germline ends. The CDR3 runs to 15 residues. CDR3 sequence: CASSESLAPGNTIYF. The CDR3 bases are TGTGCCAGCAGTGAAAGCCTCGCACCCGGAAACACCATATATTTT.

This chain joins TRBV11-3 and TRBJ2-1; unclear D gene. Per the germline V gene, CDR1 is SGHNT and CDR2 is YENEEA. The CDR3 sequence is 13 residues long. Trimming removed 0 bases from V and 5 bases from J, with 5 bases in between. CDR3: CASSLELDNEQFF. The CDR3 DNA reads TGTGCCAGCAGCTTAGAACTCGACAATGAGCAGTTCTTC.